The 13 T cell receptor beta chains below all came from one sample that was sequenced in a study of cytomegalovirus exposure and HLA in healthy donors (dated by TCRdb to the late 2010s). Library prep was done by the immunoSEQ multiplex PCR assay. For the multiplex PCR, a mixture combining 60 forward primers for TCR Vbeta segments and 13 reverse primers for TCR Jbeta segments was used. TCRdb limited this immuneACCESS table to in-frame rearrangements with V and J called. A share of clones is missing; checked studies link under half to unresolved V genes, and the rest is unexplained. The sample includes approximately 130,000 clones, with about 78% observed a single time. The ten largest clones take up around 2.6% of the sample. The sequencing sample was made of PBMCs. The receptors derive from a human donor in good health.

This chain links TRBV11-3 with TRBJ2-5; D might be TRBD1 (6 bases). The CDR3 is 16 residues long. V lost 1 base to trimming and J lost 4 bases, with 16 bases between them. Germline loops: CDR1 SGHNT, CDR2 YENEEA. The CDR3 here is CASSLGTQGFGETQYF. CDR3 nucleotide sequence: TGTGCCAGCAGCTTAGGGACGCAGGGGTTTGGAGAGACCCAGTACTTC. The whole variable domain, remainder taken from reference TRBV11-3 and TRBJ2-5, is EAGVVQSPRYKIIEKKQPVAFWCNPISGHNTLYWYLQNLGQGPELLIRYENEEAVDDSQLPKDRFSAERLKGVDSTLKIQPAELGDSAVYLCASSLGTQGFGETQYFGPGTRLLVL.

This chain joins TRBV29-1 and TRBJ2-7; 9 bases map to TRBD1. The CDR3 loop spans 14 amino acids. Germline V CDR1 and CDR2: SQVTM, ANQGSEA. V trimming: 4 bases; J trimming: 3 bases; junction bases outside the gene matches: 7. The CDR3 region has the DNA TGCAGCGTTGTGCACCCGGGACAGGGCTACGAGCAGTACTTC. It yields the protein CSVVHPGQGYEQYF.

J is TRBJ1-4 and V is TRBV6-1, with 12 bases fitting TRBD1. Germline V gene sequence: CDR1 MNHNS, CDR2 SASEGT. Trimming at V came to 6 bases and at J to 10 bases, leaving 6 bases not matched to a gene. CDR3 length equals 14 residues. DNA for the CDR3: TGTGCCAGCAGGGCCGGGACAGGGGGCGTAAAACTGTTTTTT. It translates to CASRAGTGGVKLFF.

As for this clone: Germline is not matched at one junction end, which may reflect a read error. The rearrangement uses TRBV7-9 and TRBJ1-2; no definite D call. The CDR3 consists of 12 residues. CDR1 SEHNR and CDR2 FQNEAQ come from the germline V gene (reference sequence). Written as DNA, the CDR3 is TGTTCCAGCAGCTCGAGATACTATGGCTACACCTTC. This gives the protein CSSSSRYYGYTF.

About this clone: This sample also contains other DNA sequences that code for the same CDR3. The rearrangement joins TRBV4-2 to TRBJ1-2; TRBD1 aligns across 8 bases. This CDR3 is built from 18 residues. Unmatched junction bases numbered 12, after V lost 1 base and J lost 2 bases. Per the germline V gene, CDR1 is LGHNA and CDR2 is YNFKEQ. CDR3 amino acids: CASSQVGVTDRDNYGYTF. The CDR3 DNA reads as TGTGCCAGCAGCCAAGTGGGAGTGACGGACAGGGACAACTATGGCTACACCTTC.

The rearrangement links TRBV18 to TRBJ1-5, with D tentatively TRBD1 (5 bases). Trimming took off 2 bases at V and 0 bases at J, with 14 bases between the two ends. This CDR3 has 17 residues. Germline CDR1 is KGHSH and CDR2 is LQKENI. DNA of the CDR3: TGTGCCAGCTCACCAGGGTATGGACATATTAGCAATCAGCCCCAGCATTTT. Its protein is CASSPGYGHISNQPQHF. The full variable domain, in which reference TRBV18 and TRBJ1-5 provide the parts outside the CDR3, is NAGVMQNPRHLVRRRGQEARLRCSPMKGHSHVYWYRQLPEEGLKFMVYLQKENIIDESGMPKERFSAEFPKEGPSILRIQQVVRGDSAAYFCASSPGYGHISNQPQHFGDGTRLSIL.

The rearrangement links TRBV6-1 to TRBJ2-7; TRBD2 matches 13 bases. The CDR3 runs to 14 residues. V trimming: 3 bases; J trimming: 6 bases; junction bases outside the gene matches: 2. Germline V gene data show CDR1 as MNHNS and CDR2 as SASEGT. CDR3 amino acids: CASSEGLAGSEQYF. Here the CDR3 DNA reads TGTGCCAGCAGTGAGGGACTAGCGGGGTCCGAGCAGTACTTC.

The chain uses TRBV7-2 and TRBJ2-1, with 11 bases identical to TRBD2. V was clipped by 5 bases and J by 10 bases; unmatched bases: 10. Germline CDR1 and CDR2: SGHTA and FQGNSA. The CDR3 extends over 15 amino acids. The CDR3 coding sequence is TGTGCCAGCAGCCCAAATAGCGGGAGGGCCGGGGAGCAGTTCTTC. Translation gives CASSPNSGRAGEQFF. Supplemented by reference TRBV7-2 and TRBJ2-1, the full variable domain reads GAGVSQSPSNKVTEKGKDVELRCDPISGHTALYWYRQSLGQGLEFLIYFQGNSAPDKSGLPSDRFSAERTGGSVSTLTIQRTQQEDSAVYLCASSPNSGRAGEQFFGPGTRLTVL.

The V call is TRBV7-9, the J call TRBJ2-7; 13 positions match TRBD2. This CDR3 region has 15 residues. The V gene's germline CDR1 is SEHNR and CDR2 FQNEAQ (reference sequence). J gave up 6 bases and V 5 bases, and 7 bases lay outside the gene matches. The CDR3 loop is CASSHRTSGSLEQYF. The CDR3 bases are TGTGCCAGCAGCCATAGGACTAGCGGGAGCCTCGAGCAGTACTTC.

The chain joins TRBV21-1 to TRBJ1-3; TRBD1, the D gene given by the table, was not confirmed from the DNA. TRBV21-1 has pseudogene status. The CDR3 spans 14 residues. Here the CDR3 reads CASRGDSPRNTIYF. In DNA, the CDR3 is TGTGCCAGCCGAGGGGACAGCCCCAGAAACACCATATATTTT.

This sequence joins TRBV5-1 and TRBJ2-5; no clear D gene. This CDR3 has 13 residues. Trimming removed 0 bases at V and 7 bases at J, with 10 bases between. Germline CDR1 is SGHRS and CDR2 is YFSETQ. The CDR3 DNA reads TGCGCCAGCAGCTTGGTCAGCCCAGGGACCCAGTACTTC. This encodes CASSLVSPGTQYF.

The CDR3 region is CASSLSGQGSGNTIYF. CDR3 nucleotides: TGCGCCAGCAGCTTGTCGGGGCAGGGGTCTGGAAACACCATATATTTT. The rearrangement links TRBV5-1 to TRBJ1-3, with a possible D match to TRBD1 (6 bases). Germline V CDR1 and CDR2: SGHRS, YFSETQ. Deletions cut 1 base from V and 1 base from J, with 12 bases between. The CDR3 consists of 16 residues. The whole variable domain, remainder taken from reference TRBV5-1 and TRBJ1-3, is KAGVTQTPRYLIKTRGQQVTLSCSPISGHRSVSWYQQTPGQGLQFLFEYFSETQRNKGNFPGRFSGRQFSNSRSEMNVSTLELGDSALYLCASSLSGQGSGNTIYFGEGSWLTVV.

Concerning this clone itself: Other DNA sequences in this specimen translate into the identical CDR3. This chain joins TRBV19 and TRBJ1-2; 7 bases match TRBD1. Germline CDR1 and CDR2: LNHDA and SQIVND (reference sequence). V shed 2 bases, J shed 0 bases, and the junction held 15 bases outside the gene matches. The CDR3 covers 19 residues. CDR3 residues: CASSIPPRDSGPSNYGYTF. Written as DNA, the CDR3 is TGTGCCAGTAGTATACCTCCGAGGGACAGTGGCCCCTCTAACTATGGCTACACCTTC.